A single T cell receptor beta chain is shown here with its context. Primers: 60 Vbeta forward and 13 Jbeta reverse. Libraries were prepared by immunoSEQ multiplex PCR; TCRdb keeps only in-frame clonotypes and omits some of them. The table includes fewer than 300,000 clones, roughly 89% detected once. This entry comes from a study of cytomegalovirus exposure and HLA in healthy donors. The CDR3 covers 15 residues. Trimming took off 5 bases at V and 2 bases at J, with 14 bases between the two ends. Germline CDR1 reads SGHDT; CDR2 reads YYEEEE. The receptor was derived from a man aged 35-49 years in good health and CMV-seropositive. Material: PBMCs. The chain has TRBV5-6 and TRBJ1-5, with D unclear. CDR3 sequence (DNA): TGTGCCAGCAGAGGACGGGGAGTTGGCAATCAGCCCCAGCATTTT. Amino acids: CASRGRGVGNQPQHF. Full variable domain (remainder filled in from reference TRBV5-6 and TRBJ1-5): DAGVTQSPTHLIKTRGQQVTLRCSPKSGHDTVSWYQQALGQGPQFIFQYYEEEERQRGNFPDRFSGHQFPNYSSELNVNALLLGDSALYLCASRGRGVGNQPQHFGDGTRLSIL.